This TCR beta chain was identified in a study of blood T cell repertoires in COVID-19. On the study more broadly: The cDNA or gDNA used as material had been derived from T cells, B-cell-depleted T cells, or PBMCs.

Original data processing: By means of reference gene primer amplification, nucleated cell counts were estimated. Some clones are missing from TCRdb's copy, which holds only in-frame ones; the method was immunoSEQ multiplex PCR. D and trimming come from the DNA, and the V and J calls and clone size come from that table. This repertoire shows some 190,000 clones, approximately 80% found once; its top ten account for about 8.3%. Followed over time, Seattle patients had been enrolled while infection was active. The length of the CDR3 is 15 residues. Trimming cost V 5 bases and J 4 bases; bases outside gene matches: 8. Looked up from germline, CDR1 is SGHAT and CDR2 is FQDESV (reference sequence).

Source material: peripheral blood. This sequence was found in a woman of 80 years or more with COVID-19, enrolled during active disease. The genes are TRBV11-1 and TRBJ2-1; 7 nucleotides match TRBD2. DNA of the CDR3: TGTGCCAGCAGCCCCGGGACTACCGAATACAATGAGCAGTTCTTC. Protein: CASSPGTTEYNEQFF.